This TCR beta chain derives from a study of shared clonotypes between healthy human individuals. At the level of the study: Three plates were used per donor for CD4 naive, three for CD4 memory, two for CD8 naive and one for CD8 memory.

Remarks on this clone: Its specificity is not known.

Naive CD8 cells, CD45RO-negative and positively selected for CCR7, excluded terminally differentiated effector memory CD45RA+ cells. Looked up from germline, CDR1 is SQVTM and CDR2 is ANQGSEA. The CDR3 is 12 amino acids. With 6 bases removed from V and 9 bases from J, the gap between germline ends came to 18 bases. TCRdb's table, derived via immunoSEQ multiplex PCR, lists solely in-frame clones and lacks some. The table records around 600,000 clones, 98% of them present only once. Study-wide results and caveats: Across subsets, estimated richness was generally greater for naive than for memory populations. The study's rarefaction showed incomplete sorted-subset sequencing despite large depth. About 5% of naive CD4 clonotypes were shared across a handful of donors.

The sequenced material came from naive CD8+ T cells sorted from blood. The chain uses TRBV29-1 and TRBJ2-7; tentative D call: TRBD1 (6 bases). The sequence was obtained from a man aged 25 to 45 in good health. The CDR3 loop is CSVIEQGWGQYF. The CDR3 nucleotides read TGCAGCGTCATAGAACAGGGATGGGGGCAGTACTTC.